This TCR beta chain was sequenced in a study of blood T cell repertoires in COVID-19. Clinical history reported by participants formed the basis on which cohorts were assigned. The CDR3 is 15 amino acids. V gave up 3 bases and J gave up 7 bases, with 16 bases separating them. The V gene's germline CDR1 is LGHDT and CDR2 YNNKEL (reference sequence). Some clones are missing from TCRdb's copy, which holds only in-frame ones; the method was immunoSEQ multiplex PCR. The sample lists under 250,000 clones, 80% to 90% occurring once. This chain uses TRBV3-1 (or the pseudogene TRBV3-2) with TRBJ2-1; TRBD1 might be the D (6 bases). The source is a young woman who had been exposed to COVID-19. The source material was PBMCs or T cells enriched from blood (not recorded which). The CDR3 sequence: CASSQVSRGLNEQFF. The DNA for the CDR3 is TGTGCCAGCAGCCAGGTTAGCAGGGGTTTGAATGAGCAGTTCTTC.